This T cell receptor (beta chain) was found in a study of spatial heterogeneity in lung cancer. This clonotype came up many times. For a library built for alpha chains, this beta chain is a stray read; little rests on its size. CDR1 and CDR2 from the germline V gene are MDHEN and SYDVKM. The junction had 9 bases not matched to a gene; V was cut back by 2 bases and J by 4 bases. The CDR3 has 16 amino acids. A distinct unique molecular identifier was carried by each TCR cDNA molecule. TCRdb called the 5' RACE reads again in MiXCR, with one record for every CDR3 protein. The sample holds approximately 6,900 distinct CDR3 sequences, around 5.3% seen once. Sample time point: sample taken at primary tumor resection. The input material, whole RNA from tumor, nontumor lung or frozen PBMC, was sequenced unsorted.

This TCR derives from a female donor with early-stage non-small cell lung cancer. The sequences come from normal lung tissue next to the tumor, collected at surgery. This chain connects TRBV28 to TRBJ2-3, with 7 bases matching TRBD2. This chain's CDR3 is CASSLSGIGGADTQYF. DNA of the CDR3: TGTGCCAGCAGTTTAAGCGGGATTGGGGGTGCAGATACGCAGTATTTT.